This T cell receptor beta chain was sequenced for a study of cytomegalovirus exposure and HLA in healthy donors. Study results and limitations: Reportedly, cytomegalovirus status was diagnosed with high sensitivity and specificity. Despite most TCR sequences being rare, some public TCRs occurred in many donors.

The CDR3 is 14 residues long. Germline V lookup: CDR1 LNHNV, CDR2 YYDKDF (reference sequence). The V and J ends lost 4 bases and 0 bases respectively, with 9 bases between them. The PCR used 60 Vbeta and 13 Jbeta primers. Produced via immunoSEQ multiplex PCR; TCRdb's table is partial and in-frame only. The repertoire has 150,000 to 200,000 clones, roughly 79% of them found once; the top ten carry about 14%. As for this clone: Its antigen is as yet unknown.

This TCR derives from a middle-aged man in good health and CMV-seropositive. The chain combines TRBV15 with TRBJ1-1; D gene ambiguous. Sequencing used PBMCs. The CDR3 nucleotides are TGTGCCACCAGCAAGAGATCCATGAACACTGAAGCTTTCTTT. Translation: CATSKRSMNTEAFF.